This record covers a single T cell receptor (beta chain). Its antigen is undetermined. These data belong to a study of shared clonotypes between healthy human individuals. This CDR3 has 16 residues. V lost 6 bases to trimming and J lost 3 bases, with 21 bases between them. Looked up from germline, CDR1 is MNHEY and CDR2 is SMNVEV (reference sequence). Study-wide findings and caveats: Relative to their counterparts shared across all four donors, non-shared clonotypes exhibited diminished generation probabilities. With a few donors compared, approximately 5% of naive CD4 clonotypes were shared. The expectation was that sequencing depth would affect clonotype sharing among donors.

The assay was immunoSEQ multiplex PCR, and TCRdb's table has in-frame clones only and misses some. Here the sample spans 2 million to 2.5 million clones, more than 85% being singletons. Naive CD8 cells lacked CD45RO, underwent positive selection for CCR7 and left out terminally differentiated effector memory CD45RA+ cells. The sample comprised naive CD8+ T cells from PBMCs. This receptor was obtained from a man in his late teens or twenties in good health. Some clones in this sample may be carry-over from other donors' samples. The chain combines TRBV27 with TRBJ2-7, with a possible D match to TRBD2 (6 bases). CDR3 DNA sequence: TGTGCCAGCAGCCCCTCTGGCGGGGAGGCCTTCTACGAGCAGTACTTC. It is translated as CASSPSGGEAFYEQYF.